The clone carrying this TCR beta chain was counted many times. As yet, its antigen is unknown. None of the included patients had other autoimmune diseases, uncontrolled infections, pregnancy or lactation, as these led to exclusion. Diagnosis was based on clinical symptoms, serum thyroxine, TRAb, thyroid ultrasound and orbital computed tomography. The sample belongs to a study of Graves' ophthalmopathy and Graves' hyperthyroidism. General study points: Clonotypes were expanded in thyroid at above 0.001 frequency, and most also appeared in blood. Separation of ophthalmopathy from stable hyperthyroidism was achieved by a 13-signature model, at around 88% sensitivity and roughly 81% specificity.

TCR beta CDR3 regions were amplified from RNA transcripts. After a first-round RT-PCR with HTBI primers, a second-round multiplex PCR was run. MiXCR, applied by TCRdb to the multiplex PCR reads, yields one record per CDR3 protein. The sample records 900,000 to 1,200,000 distinct CDR3 sequences, 35% to 45% being singletons. Trimming removed 1 base at V and 5 bases at J, with 12 bases between. The CDR3 runs 14 residues. In germline, CDR1 is MGHRA, CDR2 YSYEKL. The V gene is TRBV4-1, the J gene TRBJ2-7; TRBD1 might be the D (6 bases). The origin of this receptor is an adult man with Graves' hyperthyroidism. Specimen: peripheral blood or thyroid tissue (not recorded which). The CDR3 DNA is TGCGCCAGCAGCCAAGTTAAACAGGGTAACGAGCAGTACTTC. Translating it yields CASSQVKQGNEQYF.